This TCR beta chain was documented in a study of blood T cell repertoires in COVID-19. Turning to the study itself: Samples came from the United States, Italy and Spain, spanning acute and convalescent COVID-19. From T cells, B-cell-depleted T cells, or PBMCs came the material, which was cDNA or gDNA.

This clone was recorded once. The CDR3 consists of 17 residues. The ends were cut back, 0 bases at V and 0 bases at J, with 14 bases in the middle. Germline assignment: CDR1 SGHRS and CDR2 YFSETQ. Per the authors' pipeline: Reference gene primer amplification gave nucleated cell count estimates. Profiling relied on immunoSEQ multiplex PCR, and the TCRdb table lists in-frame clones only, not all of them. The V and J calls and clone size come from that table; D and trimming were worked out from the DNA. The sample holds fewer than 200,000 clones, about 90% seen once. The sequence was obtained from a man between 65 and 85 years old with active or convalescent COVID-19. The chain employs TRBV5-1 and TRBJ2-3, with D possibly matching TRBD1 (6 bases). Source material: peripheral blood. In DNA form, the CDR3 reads TGCGCCAGCAGCTTGGACAGGGTGGGCTCTAGCACAGATACGCAGTATTTT. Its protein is CASSLDRVGSSTDTQYF.